Listed here are 28 T cell receptor beta chains from one sample, sequenced in a study of blood T cell repertoires in COVID-19. Profiling relied on immunoSEQ multiplex PCR, and the TCRdb table lists in-frame clones only, not all of them. This table has about 150,000 clones, roughly 84% appearing once. Sequencing used PBMCs or T cells enriched from blood (not recorded which). The receptor source for this set is a woman aged 45-59 years who had been exposed to COVID-19.

The rearrangement joins TRBV7-2 to TRBJ2-1; D uncertain. The CDR3 is made up of 13 amino acids. Germline CDR1 is SGHTA and CDR2 is FQGNSA. V lost 7 bases and J lost 4, with 11 bases in between. The CDR3: CASTVHSYNEQFF. CDR3 nucleotide sequence: TGTGCCAGCACCGTCCACTCGTACAATGAGCAGTTCTTC.

The rearrangement joins TRBV20-1 to TRBJ1-3; 8 bases are a match to TRBD1. The CDR3 has 11 residues. The germline CDR1 and CDR2 sequences are DFQATT and SNEGSKA (reference sequence). In DNA, the CDR3 is TGCGGCGGGACAGGTGGAAACACCATATATTTT. Translation: CGGTGGNTIYF.

This clone has only one observation. The rearrangement joins TRBV6-5 to TRBJ2-1; 8 bases agree with TRBD2. The CDR3 is 15 residues long. The ends lost 3 bases at V and 7 bases at J; junction bases unmatched: 8. CDR1 is MNHEY and CDR2 is SVGAGI in the germline V gene. CDR3 protein: CASSYFGGARNEQFF. CDR3 bases: TGTGCCAGCAGTTATTTCGGGGGGGCTCGGAATGAGCAGTTCTTC.

The chain is built from TRBV12-5 and TRBJ2-6, with D hard to call. CDR3 size: 17 residues. Germline V lookup: CDR1 LGHNT, CDR2 FRNRAP. Trimming stripped 6 bases from V and 0 bases from J, with 15 bases between. CDR3 nucleotide sequence: TGTGCTAGTGGCTTTTTACTATCGAGCTCTGGGGCCAACGTCCTGACTTTC. Its protein product is CASGFLLSSSGANVLTF. The complete variable domain, with remaining parts taken from reference TRBV12-5 and TRBJ2-6, reads DARVTQTPRHKVTEMGQEVTMRCQPILGHNTVFWYRQTMMQGLELLAYFRNRAPLDDSGMPKDRFSAEMPDATLATLKIQPSEPRDSAVYFCASGFLLSSSGANVLTFGAGSRLTVL.

V is TRBV7-9 and J is TRBJ2-1; 7 positions agree with TRBD2. Germline CDR1 reads SEHNR; CDR2 reads FQNEAQ (reference sequence). The ends lost 4 bases at V and 6 bases at J; junction bases unmatched: 3. The CDR3 spans 13 residues. The CDR3, as DNA: TGTGCCAGCAGCTCCCGCGGGGGCAATGAGCAGTTCTTC. Protein product: CASSSRGGNEQFF.

The CDR3 DNA is TGTGCCAGCAGTGCGGACAGGGGCTCCTACAATGAGCAGTTCTTC. Residues: CASSADRGSYNEQFF. This sequence joins TRBV25-1 and TRBJ2-1; 9 bases fit TRBD1. V shed 4 bases, J shed 0 bases, and the junction held 1 base outside the gene matches. This CDR3 is built from 15 residues. The germline V gene encodes CDR1 MGHDK and CDR2 SYGVNS.

This clone has a handful of counts. The chain has TRBV6-5 and TRBJ1-2; 10 bases align to TRBD1. The germline gives CDR1 MNHEY, CDR2 SVGAGI. V shed 2 bases and J 7 bases; nucleotides not matched to a gene: 4. The CDR3 runs 14 residues. As DNA, the CDR3 is TGTGCCAGCAGTTACGGGGACAGGGGTTTTGGCTACACCTTC. Translated: CASSYGDRGFGYTF.

This clone was seen more than once but under ten times. V gene TRBV27 combines with J gene TRBJ2-4; 7 bases agree with TRBD2. The CDR3 sequence is 14 residues long. Trimming took 3 bases from V and 5 from J; bases not matched to a gene: 4. Germline V gene data show CDR1 as MNHEY and CDR2 as SMNVEV (reference sequence). In nucleotides, the CDR3 is TGTGCCAGCAGTTTTACGGGGGGACAAAACATTCAGTACTTC. Translating gives CASSFTGGQNIQYF.

This chain links TRBV10-1 with TRBJ2-3, with TRBD2 as a possible D gene (6 bases). The V gene's germline CDR1 is WNHNN and CDR2 SYGVQD (reference sequence). The V end was cut by 3 bases, the J end by 10 bases, with 14 bases between. The CDR3 loop spans 13 amino acids. CDR3 coding DNA: TGCGCCAGCAGTGACCTTTTGGGAGGACCGCAGTATTTT. As protein: CASSDLLGGPQYF.

This clone came up a few times. V is TRBV20-1 and J is TRBJ2-5; weak D call: TRBD1 (5 bases). The length of the CDR3 is 11 residues. Germline-derived CDR1 and CDR2 are DFQATT and SNEGSKA (reference sequence). V was cut by 6 bases and J by 2 bases, with 7 bases left in between. The chain's CDR3 is CSAYRQETQYF. The CDR3 nucleotides read TGCAGTGCGTACAGGCAAGAGACCCAGTACTTC.

The chain recombines TRBV19 with TRBJ1-5; no definite D call. Germline V gene sequence: CDR1 LNHDA, CDR2 SQIVND (reference sequence). Trimming took off 3 bases at V and 4 bases at J, with 13 bases between the two ends. The CDR3 runs to 15 residues. This chain's CDR3 is CASSIVGDGNQPQHF. CDR3 nucleotide sequence: TGTGCCAGTAGTATCGTCGGTGACGGGAATCAGCCCCAGCATTTT.

The chain couples TRBV4-3 to TRBJ2-7, with 10 bases matching TRBD1. The CDR3 length is 15 residues. V trimming: 1 base; J trimming: 4 bases; junction bases outside the gene matches: 4. Germline values: CDR1 LGHNA, CDR2 YSLEER. The DNA of the CDR3 is TGCGCCAGCAGCCAAGGGAGGACAGGGGGTTACGAGCAGTACTTC. It yields the protein CASSQGRTGGYEQYF.

Only a few counts were recorded for this clone. The gene calls are TRBV6-5 and TRBJ1-2; tentative D call: TRBD1 (6 bases). Trimming stripped 7 bases from V and 2 bases from J, with 11 bases between. Germline CDR1 reads MNHEY; CDR2 reads SVGAGI. The CDR3 totals 13 residues. This CDR3 reads CASTFGQNYGYTF. The CDR3 nucleotides read TGTGCCAGCACCTTTGGACAGAACTATGGCTACACCTTC.

The chain recombines TRBV1 with TRBJ2-2; the D call in the table, TRBD2, was not verified against the DNA. TRBV1 is flagged as a pseudogene. The CDR3 loop spans 16 amino acids. CDR3 coding DNA: TGCACCAGCAGCCAAGTTTCCGGGAGGGGGGCCGGGGAGCTGTTTTTT. It translates to CTSSQVSGRGAGELFF.

The V and J genes are TRBV7-9 and TRBJ2-3; D call uncertain. CDR1 is SEHNR and CDR2 is FQNEAQ in the germline V gene (reference sequence). The ends were cut back, 2 bases at V and 3 bases at J, with 12 bases in the middle. CDR3 length: 15 residues. DNA for the CDR3: TGTGCCAGCAGCTTATATCAGGCCGCAACAGATACGCAGTATTTT. Translation: CASSLYQAATDTQYF.

This chain uses TRBV30 with TRBJ1-6; D is unclear. Between the trimmed V and J ends, which lost 3 bases and 4 bases, there was a span of 10 bases. Germline V gene lookup returns CDR1 GTSNPN and CDR2 SVGIG (reference sequence). The CDR3 contains 14 residues. CDR3 protein: CAWSLDRYNSPLHF. The DNA for the CDR3 is TGTGCCTGGAGCCTAGATCGGTATAATTCACCCCTCCACTTT.

This chain links TRBV7-2 with TRBJ2-7; 8 nucleotides line up with TRBD1. Losses at the gene ends were 3 bases for V and 1 base for J; bases not matched to a gene: 8. CDR1 is SGHTA and CDR2 is FQGNSA in the germline V gene. The CDR3 length is 16 residues. The CDR3 reads CASSFLRQGTSYEQYF. The CDR3 DNA reads TGTGCCAGCAGCTTCCTACGACAGGGGACTTCCTACGAGCAGTACTTC. Full variable domain (outside the CDR3, taken from reference TRBV7-2 and TRBJ2-7): GAGVSQSPSNKVTEKGKDVELRCDPISGHTALYWYRQSLGQGLEFLIYFQGNSAPDKSGLPSDRFSAERTGGSVSTLTIQRTQQEDSAVYLCASSFLRQGTSYEQYFGPGTRLTVT.

The chain employs TRBV5-6 and TRBJ1-1, with 7 bases that match TRBD1. Per the germline V gene, CDR1 is SGHDT and CDR2 is YYEEEE. CDR3 size: 14 residues. V lost 4 bases, J lost 3 bases, and 6 bases stayed unmatched. In DNA, the CDR3 is TGTGCCAGCAGCCCGACAGGGCATGACACTGAAGCTTTCTTT. Translated: CASSPTGHDTEAFF.

As regards this clone: One end of the junction fails to match germline, which may point to a read error. The chain links TRBV11-2 to TRBJ2-7, with TRBD2 as a possible D gene (6 bases). The CDR3 contains 11 residues. Germline CDR1 and CDR2: SGHAT and FQNNGV. The CDR3: CASSLDLIAAF. The CDR3 nucleotides are TGTGCCAGCAGCTTAGATCTCATAGCGGCTTTC.

This clone was observed a few times. The gene calls are TRBV19 and TRBJ1-4; D remains unclear. The ends were cut back, 4 bases at V and 8 bases at J, with 5 bases in the middle. The CDR3 is 11 amino acids. In germline, CDR1 is LNHDA, CDR2 SQIVND (reference sequence). The CDR3 loop reads CASSNREKLFF. In DNA, the CDR3 is TGTGCCAGTAGTAACCGGGAAAAACTGTTTTTT.

In nucleotides, the CDR3 is TGTGCCATCAGTCCCGGGACAGGGGGTCGGAACACTGAAGCTTTCTTT. It specifies CAISPGTGGRNTEAFF. The chain recombines TRBV10-3 with TRBJ1-1, with 11 nucleotides matching TRBD1. This CDR3 contains 16 residues. Germline loops: CDR1 ENHRY, CDR2 SYGVKD. The junction had 6 bases not matched to a gene; V was cut back by 5 bases and J by 1 base.

This clone appeared a single time. The rearrangement uses TRBV12-3 or TRBV12-4 and TRBJ1-1, with TRBD1 as a possible D gene (5 bases). The CDR3 loop spans 13 amino acids. V was trimmed by 1 base and J by 4 bases, leaving 7 bases between them. CDR3 nucleotides: TGTGCCAGCAGTTTAGTGGGGGGCACTGAAGCTTTCTTT. Its protein is CASSLVGGTEAFF.

This chain connects TRBV6-2 or TRBV6-3 to TRBJ1-5, with D possibly TRBD1 on 6 matching bases. This CDR3 is 14 amino acids long. Deletions cut 4 bases from V and 2 bases from J, with 9 bases between. Germline CDR1 reads MNHEY; CDR2 reads SVGEGT. The CDR3 DNA reads as TGTGCCAGCAGTTGGGGGGGCGGCAATCAGCCCCAGCATTTT. Translated, it gives CASSWGGGNQPQHF.

This rearrangement joins TRBV5-1 to TRBJ2-6, with 9 bases fitting TRBD1. V lost 4 bases to trimming and J lost 2 bases; unmatched junction nucleotides: 4. The CDR3 runs 16 residues. Germline V gives CDR1 SGHRS, CDR2 YFSETQ. The CDR3 spells CASSRDRAAGANVLTF. In nucleotides, the CDR3 is TGCGCCAGCAGCAGGGACAGGGCAGCTGGGGCCAACGTCCTGACTTTC. Full variable domain (rest looked up from reference TRBV5-1 and TRBJ2-6): KAGVTQTPRYLIKTRGQQVTLSCSPISGHRSVSWYQQTPGQGLQFLFEYFSETQRNKGNFPGRFSGRQFSNSRSEMNVSTLELGDSALYLCASSRDRAAGANVLTFGAGSRLTVL.

The genes are TRBV19 and TRBJ1-3; D might be TRBD1 (5 bases). This CDR3 has 14 amino acids. Germline assignment: CDR1 LNHDA and CDR2 SQIVND (reference sequence). V was shortened by 5 bases and J by 2 bases, with 10 bases between the two germline ends. The CDR3 is CASSPGRAGNTIYF. CDR3 nucleotides: TGTGCCAGTAGTCCCGGCAGGGCTGGAAACACCATATATTTT.

The V and J genes are TRBV11-2 and TRBJ1-1; possible D gene TRBD1, 5 bases. CDR3 length: 14 residues. Germline V gene sequence: CDR1 SGHAT, CDR2 FQNNGV. With 1 base removed from V and 10 bases from J, the gap between germline ends came to 16 bases. The CDR3 nucleotides read TGTGCCAGCAGCTTAGCGCCGGGACTTGTGGGAGCTTTCTTT. Translating gives CASSLAPGLVGAFF.

The chain recombines TRBV6-5 with TRBJ2-7, with 7 bases aligning to TRBD1. The trim removed 0 bases at V and 2 bases at J, leaving 7 bases unmatched. Germline CDR1 MNHEY, CDR2 SVGAGI. The CDR3 covers 16 residues. The CDR3 sequence: CASSYSSNRGAYEQYF. CDR3 DNA: TGTGCCAGCAGTTACTCGTCGAACAGGGGCGCCTACGAGCAGTACTTC.

The rearrangement links TRBV25-1 to TRBJ1-4; 8 nucleotides match TRBD1. V shed 4 bases, J shed 4 bases, and the junction held 2 bases outside the gene matches. The CDR3 totals 14 residues. Per the germline V gene, CDR1 is MGHDK and CDR2 is SYGVNS. CDR3 in amino acids: CASSVQGVNEKLFF. The CDR3 DNA sequence: TGTGCCAGCAGTGTACAGGGGGTTAATGAAAAACTGTTTTTT.